Shown below are 32 T cell receptor beta chains from a single sample sequenced in a study of long-term antiretroviral therapy in people with HIV. The assay, immunoSEQ v3.0, was run at survey level. Some clones are missing from TCRdb's copy, which holds only in-frame ones; the method was immunoSEQ multiplex PCR. The sample lists fewer than 35,000 clones, around 83% seen once, with 14% in the top ten. Here the sequenced sample was unsorted PBMCs, taken 2.9 years after starting antiretroviral therapy. These receptors all stem from a man in his fifties or sixties with HIV.

This chain joins TRBV2 and TRBJ2-7, with a tentative D call TRBD1 (6 bases). Germline V gives CDR1 SNHLY, CDR2 FYNNEI. This CDR3 is 13 amino acids long. V was cut by 5 bases and J by 7 bases, with 15 bases left in between. The CDR3 nucleotides read TGTGCCAGCAGTCCGGGACACCAAGAGGAGCAGTACTTC. It is translated as CASSPGHQEEQYF.

The J gene is TRBJ1-6, the V gene TRBV10-3; 7 bases fit TRBD1. The V segment lost 6 bases and the J segment 10 bases; nucleotides outside the gene matches: 6. Germline values: CDR1 ENHRY, CDR2 SYGVKD. CDR3 length: 13 amino acids. CDR3 bases: TGTGCCATCAGGGAGACAGGGAAGTCACCCCTCCACTTT. This codes for CAIRETGKSPLHF.

The V call is TRBV9, the J call TRBJ1-4; D is undetermined. V lost 4 bases to trimming and J lost 3 bases, with 13 bases between them. Germline values: CDR1 SGDLS, CDR2 YYNGEE. The CDR3 sequence is 15 residues long. The CDR3 sequence: CASSPQGWANEKLFF. CDR3 nucleotides: TGTGCCAGCAGCCCTCAAGGCTGGGCTAATGAAAAACTGTTTTTT.

This chain links TRBV5-4 with TRBJ1-1; D is unclear. Looked up from germline, CDR1 is SGHNT and CDR2 is YYREEE (reference sequence). This CDR3 has 16 amino acids. The ends were cut back, 0 bases at V and 0 bases at J, with 12 bases in the middle. CDR3 sequence reads: CASSLVTSAMNTEAFF. CDR3 DNA: TGTGCCAGCAGCTTGGTGACGTCAGCTATGAACACTGAAGCTTTCTTT.

The chain couples TRBV5-1 to TRBJ2-5; TRBD1 might be the D (7 bases). Trimming removed 0 bases from V and 4 bases from J, with 13 bases in between. CDR1 and CDR2 (germline): SGHRS, YFSETQ. The CDR3 has 15 residues. CDR3 residues: CASSLAGQGGETQYF. Written as DNA, the CDR3 is TGCGCCAGCAGCTTGGCGGGGCAGGGGGGAGAGACCCAGTACTTC. Full variable domain (outside the CDR3, taken from reference TRBV5-1 and TRBJ2-5): KAGVTQTPRYLIKTRGQQVTLSCSPISGHRSVSWYQQTPGQGLQFLFEYFSETQRNKGNFPGRFSGRQFSNSRSEMNVSTLELGDSALYLCASSLAGQGGETQYFGPGTRLLVL.

The gene calls are TRBV7-2 and TRBJ1-2, with D perhaps matching TRBD1 (5 bases). In germline, CDR1 is SGHTA, CDR2 FQGNSA. The germline V and J ends were trimmed by 1 base and 6 bases, with 15 bases remaining between them. The CDR3 spans 15 residues. The DNA for the CDR3 is TGTGCCAGCAGCTTAGGGTTCCGGGGGTCAGATGGCTACACCTTC. Translated: CASSLGFRGSDGYTF.

The rearrangement links TRBV7-9 to TRBJ2-1; no reliable D call. Between the trimmed V and J ends, which lost 5 bases and 1 base, there was a span of 12 bases. Germline V CDR1 and CDR2: SEHNR, FQNEAQ (reference sequence). CDR3 length: 15 residues. This chain's CDR3 is CASSRPSQSYNEQFF. CDR3 bases: TGTGCCAGCAGCCGGCCTAGTCAGTCCTACAATGAGCAGTTCTTC.

This chain joins TRBV2 and TRBJ1-4, with D unclear. V was cut by 6 bases and J by 4 bases, with 12 bases left in between. Germline V gene sequence: CDR1 SNHLY, CDR2 FYNNEI. This CDR3 is built from 14 residues. CDR3 protein: CASRELSINEKLFF. The CDR3 bases are TGTGCCAGCAGAGAGCTATCCATTAATGAAAAACTGTTTTTT.

V and J are TRBV11-2 and TRBJ1-5, with D possibly TRBD1 on 5 matching bases. Trimming took off 6 bases at V and 7 bases at J, with 22 bases between the two ends. The CDR3 consists of 16 residues. Germline V gene sequence: CDR1 SGHAT, CDR2 FQNNGV. CDR3 amino acids: CASSSGGQGGLQPQHF. CDR3 bases: TGTGCCAGCAGTTCCGGGGGTCAGGGTGGTTTGCAGCCCCAGCATTTT. Complete variable domain (other parts from reference TRBV11-2 and TRBJ1-5): EAGVAQSPRYKIIEKRQSVAFWCNPISGHATLYWYQQILGQGPKLLIQFQNNGVVDDSQLPKDRFSAERLKGVDSTLKIQPAKLEDSAVYLCASSSGGQGGLQPQHFGDGTRLSIL.

This rearrangement joins TRBV11-2 to TRBJ2-2, with TRBD1 matching 7 bases. Germline V CDR1 and CDR2: SGHAT, FQNNGV. Unmatched junction bases numbered 2, after V lost 1 base and J lost 3 bases. This CDR3 has 15 amino acids. The chain's CDR3 is CASSLGGQHTGELFF. In nucleotides, the CDR3 is TGTGCCAGCAGCTTAGGGGGACAGCACACCGGGGAGCTGTTTTTT.

CDR3 residues: CASSQTGFIYGYTF. The CDR3 DNA reads as TGTGCCAGCTCACAGACAGGCTTCATCTATGGCTACACCTTC. This chain links TRBV18 with TRBJ1-2; a possible D gene is TRBD1 (6 bases). The ends were cut back, 4 bases at V and 4 bases at J, with 13 bases in the middle. Per the germline V gene, CDR1 is KGHSH and CDR2 is LQKENI. The length of the CDR3 is 14 residues.

The genes are TRBV6-5 and TRBJ2-3; D possibly corresponds to TRBD2 (6 bases). CDR3 size: 12 residues. Germline CDR1 MNHEY, CDR2 SVGAGI. The V and J ends lost 8 bases and 5 bases respectively, with 11 bases between them. The CDR3 DNA sequence: TGTGCCAGCGGGGACTCCCGAGATACGCAGTATTTT. Encoded protein: CASGDSRDTQYF.

J is TRBJ2-1 and V is TRBV5-8; the D is unclear. CDR3 length: 15 residues. The germline V and J ends were trimmed by 1 base and 8 bases, with 16 bases remaining between them. Germline loops: CDR1 SGHTS, CDR2 YDEGEE. CDR3 sequence: CASSLRQAVPYEQFF. The CDR3 DNA is TGTGCCAGCAGCTTGCGGCAGGCAGTGCCGTATGAGCAGTTCTTC.

V usage is TRBV5-6 and J usage is TRBJ1-5; TRBD1 is a possible D gene (5 bases). V lost 0 bases to trimming and J lost 0 bases, with 10 bases between them. This CDR3 has 16 residues. The germline gives CDR1 SGHDT, CDR2 YYEEEE. CDR3 coding DNA: TGTGCCAGCAGCTTGGCGGGACGGTATAGCAATCAGCCCCAGCATTTT. Protein product: CASSLAGRYSNQPQHF.

The genes are TRBV5-4 and TRBJ2-7; 7 bases match TRBD1. V dropped 3 bases and J dropped 6; count of bases not matched to a gene: 9. Germline lookup yields CDR1 SGHNT and CDR2 YYREEE (reference sequence). The CDR3 extends over 14 amino acids. The CDR3 DNA reads TGTGCCAGCAGCTACCCGGGACAGCCAAGCGAGCAGTACTTC. It yields the protein CASSYPGQPSEQYF.

The chain couples TRBV2 to TRBJ2-1; weak D call: TRBD2 (5 bases). The ends were cut back, 11 bases at V and 4 bases at J, with 12 bases in the middle. The germline CDR1 and CDR2 sequences are SNHLY and FYNNEI. The CDR3 contains 12 residues. The CDR3 region has the DNA TGTGCCTCTTTCGAGGGATACAATGAGCAGTTCTTC. It is translated as CASFEGYNEQFF.

This rearrangement joins TRBV18 to TRBJ1-2; the match to TRBD1 covers 8 bases. Germline CDR1 reads KGHSH; CDR2 reads LQKENI. The CDR3 sequence is 14 residues long. Losses at the gene ends were 11 bases for V and 4 bases for J; bases not matched to a gene: 12. The CDR3 sequence is CASDRGAVGYGYTF. For the CDR3, the DNA is TGTGCCTCCGACAGGGGTGCAGTAGGCTATGGCTACACCTTC.

This chain links TRBV7-2 with TRBJ1-1; D is possibly TRBD1 (5 bases). Trimming took off 7 bases at V and 4 bases at J, with 22 bases between the two ends. This CDR3 has 16 amino acids. Looked up from germline, CDR1 is SGHTA and CDR2 is FQGNSA. CDR3: CASNPRERGRSTEAFF. In DNA, the CDR3 is TGTGCCAGCAACCCCCGGGAGCGGGGCCGCAGCACTGAAGCTTTCTTT. Based on the CDR3 plus reference TRBV7-2 and TRBJ1-1, the full variable domain is GAGVSQSPSNKVTEKGKDVELRCDPISGHTALYWYRQSLGQGLEFLIYFQGNSAPDKSGLPSDRFSAERTGGSVSTLTIQRTQQEDSAVYLCASNPRERGRSTEAFFGQGTRLTVV.

The V and J genes are TRBV6-5 and TRBJ1-5; TRBD1 aligns across 8 bases. This CDR3 has 15 residues. J lost 7 bases, V lost 6 bases, and 11 bases had no gene match. The germline CDR1 and CDR2 sequences are MNHEY and SVGAGI. The CDR3 protein is CASSSSGGRGQPQHF. CDR3 in DNA: TGTGCCAGCAGCTCCTCAGGGGGCAGAGGGCAGCCCCAGCATTTT.

V usage is TRBV19 and J usage is TRBJ1-2; no clear D gene. This CDR3 spans 14 amino acids. Germline V gene lookup returns CDR1 LNHDA and CDR2 SQIVND (reference sequence). V was trimmed by 5 bases and J by 2 bases, leaving 12 bases between them. The CDR3 is CASSSPPENYGYTF. As DNA, the CDR3 is TGTGCCAGTAGTTCCCCCCCGGAGAACTATGGCTACACCTTC.

The V call is TRBV16, the J call TRBJ1-4; D unclear. The CDR3 contains 14 residues. V lost 4 bases and J 3 bases, leaving 9 bases between the germline ends. Germline CDR1 KGHSY, CDR2 FQNENV. CDR3 in amino acids: CASSLERANEKLFF. In DNA form, the CDR3 reads TGTGCCAGCAGCCTGGAACGGGCTAATGAAAAACTGTTTTTT.

The chain has TRBV6-5 and TRBJ2-7; TRBD1 matches at 7 bases. CDR1 and CDR2 from the germline V gene are MNHEY and SVGAGI. J was trimmed by 3 bases and V by 3 bases; bases with no gene match: 8. This CDR3 region has 15 residues. This chain's CDR3 is CASSYRQGIGYEQYF. CDR3 coding DNA: TGTGCCAGCAGTTATCGACAGGGAATCGGCTACGAGCAGTACTTC.

V is TRBV7-8 and J is TRBJ1-1, with a tentative D call TRBD1 (6 bases). Trimming cost V 4 bases and J 1 base, with 7 bases left between them. CDR3 length: 13 residues. Germline-derived CDR1 and CDR2 are SGHVS and FQNEAQ. As DNA, the CDR3 is TGTGCCAGCAGCTCACAGGGGAACACTGAAGCTTTCTTT. It codes for CASSSQGNTEAFF.

The chain uses TRBV15 and TRBJ2-7; 11 nucleotides line up with TRBD2. V trimming: 6 bases; J trimming: 3 bases; junction bases outside the gene matches: 4. Per the germline V gene, CDR1 is LNHNV and CDR2 is YYDKDF (reference sequence). The CDR3 length is 14 residues. This chain's CDR3 is CATSILAGVYEQYF. CDR3 DNA: TGTGCCACCAGTATACTAGCGGGGGTCTACGAGCAGTACTTC. Using reference TRBV15 and TRBJ2-7 for the parts outside the CDR3, the full variable domain is DAMVIQNPRYQVTQFGKPVTLSCSQTLNHNVMYWYQQKSSQAPKLLFHYYDKDFNNEADTPDNFQSRRPNTSFCFLDIRSPGLGDTAMYLCATSILAGVYEQYFGPGTRLTVT.

The rearrangement links TRBV7-9 to TRBJ2-7, with D unclear. This CDR3 is built from 12 residues. Trimming removed 7 bases at V and 1 base at J, with 8 bases between. Germline lookup yields CDR1 SEHNR and CDR2 FQNEAQ (reference sequence). This CDR3 reads CASTSRSYEQYF. CDR3 nucleotide sequence: TGTGCCAGCACCTCGCGGTCCTACGAGCAGTACTTC.

This clone was picked up a small number of times. The V call is TRBV5-4, the J call TRBJ1-1; D unresolved. The germline V gene encodes CDR1 SGHNT and CDR2 YYREEE (reference sequence). V lost 9 bases, J lost 3 bases, and 21 bases lay in between. This CDR3 comprises 15 residues. CDR3 nucleotides: TGTGCCATCATCATAGGAGGGCCTGTGGACACTGAAGCTTTCTTT. Residues: CAIIIGGPVDTEAFF.

V gene TRBV6-5 combines with J gene TRBJ2-7; 7 positions agree with TRBD1. J gave up 2 bases and V 4 bases, and 8 bases lay outside the gene matches. CDR1 MNHEY and CDR2 SVGAGI come from the germline V gene. CDR3 length equals 15 residues. The CDR3 here is CASSLNRGPAYEQYF. CDR3 bases: TGTGCCAGCAGTTTAAACAGGGGTCCTGCCTACGAGCAGTACTTC.

The V gene is TRBV14, the J gene TRBJ1-6, with D unclear. Germline V lookup: CDR1 SGHDN, CDR2 FVKESK. This CDR3 is built from 14 residues. V lost 4 bases, J lost 7 bases, and 11 bases lay in between. CDR3 region: CASSRRPGNSPLHF. In DNA, the CDR3 is TGTGCCAGCAGCCGAAGACCTGGGAATTCACCCCTCCACTTT.

This chain connects TRBV19 to TRBJ1-5, with 7 bases that match TRBD1. Looked up from germline, CDR1 is LNHDA and CDR2 is SQIVND (reference sequence). The CDR3 has 20 residues. J lost 0 bases, V lost 6 bases, and 20 bases had no gene match. In nucleotides, the CDR3 is TGTGCCAGTAGCCTCGTAAGAGGGGACAGCCGATATTATAGCAATCAGCCCCAGCATTTT. This translates into CASSLVRGDSRYYSNQPQHF.

V gene TRBV7-2 combines with J gene TRBJ2-2; the match to TRBD1 covers 11 bases. V dropped 2 bases and J dropped 6; count of bases not matched to a gene: 11. The CDR3 is made up of 18 amino acids. Germline values: CDR1 SGHTA, CDR2 FQGNSA. As DNA, the CDR3 is TGTGCCAGCAGCTTATATGTCGGAGGGACAGGGGGGGCCGGGGAGCTGTTTTTT. It codes for CASSLYVGGTGGAGELFF.

The V and J genes are TRBV7-9 and TRBJ2-7, with D perhaps TRBD1 (6 bases). Germline V gene data show CDR1 as SEHNR and CDR2 as FQNEAQ (reference sequence). V dropped 2 bases and J dropped 4 bases, with 12 bases sitting between them. The CDR3 totals 14 residues. Written as DNA, the CDR3 is TGTGCCAGCAGCTTACCGGGACATTCTTACGAGCAGTACTTC. Its protein product is CASSLPGHSYEQYF.

This chain links TRBV9 with TRBJ1-2; 8 positions agree with TRBD1. The CDR3 has 16 residues. Looked up from germline, CDR1 is SGDLS and CDR2 is YYNGEE. J was trimmed by 5 bases and V by 0 bases; bases with no gene match: 9. The CDR3 is CASSVGPGQEIYGYTF. CDR3 nucleotides: TGTGCCAGCAGCGTAGGACCGGGACAGGAGATATATGGCTACACCTTC. The full variable domain, in which reference TRBV9 and TRBJ1-2 provide the parts outside the CDR3, is DSGVTQTPKHLITATGQRVTLRCSPRSGDLSVYWYQQSLDQGLQFLIQYYNGEERAKGNILERFSAQQFPDLHSELNLSSLELGDSALYFCASSVGPGQEIYGYTFGSGTRLTVV.